The clone carrying this TCR beta chain was seen many times. Time point reported: patch test 1, 2 weeks after DPC sensitization. Treatment indicated: therapeutic diphenylcyclopropenone sensitization with weekly scalp DPC. The record originates from a study of human T cells and chemical hapten exposure. V shed 6 bases and J shed 1 base, with 9 bases lying between them. This CDR3 region has 13 residues. Germline V CDR1 and CDR2: SGHTA, FQGTGA. TCRdb processed the RACE reads anew with MiXCR; each CDR3 protein has one entry. The profile shows about 380,000 distinct CDR3 sequences, roughly 5% of them singletons.

The chain has TRBV7-3 and TRBJ1-1, with D uncertain. Sequencing used whole blood, obtained in connection with sensitization to the hapten diphenylcyclopropenone (DPC). This TCR derives from a woman between 45 and 60 years old with alopecia areata. Some clones in this sample may be carry-over from other donors' samples. CDR3 sequence: CASRGFPNTEAFF. CDR3 in DNA: TGTGCCAGCAGAGGCTTCCCGAACACTGAAGCTTTCTTT.